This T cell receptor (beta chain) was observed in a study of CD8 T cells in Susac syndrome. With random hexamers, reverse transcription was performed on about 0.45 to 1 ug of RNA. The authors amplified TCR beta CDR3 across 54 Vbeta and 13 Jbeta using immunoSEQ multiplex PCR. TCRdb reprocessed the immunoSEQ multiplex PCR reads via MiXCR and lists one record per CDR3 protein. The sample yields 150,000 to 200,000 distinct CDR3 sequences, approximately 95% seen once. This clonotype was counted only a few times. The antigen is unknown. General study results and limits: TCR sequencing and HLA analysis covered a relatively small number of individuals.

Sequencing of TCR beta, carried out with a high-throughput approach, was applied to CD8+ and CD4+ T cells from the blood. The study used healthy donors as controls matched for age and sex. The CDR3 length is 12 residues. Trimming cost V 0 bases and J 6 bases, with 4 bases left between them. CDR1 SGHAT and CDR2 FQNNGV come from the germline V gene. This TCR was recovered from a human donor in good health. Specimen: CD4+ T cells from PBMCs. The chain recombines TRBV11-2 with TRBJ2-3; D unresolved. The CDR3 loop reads CASSLDRDTQYF. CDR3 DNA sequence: TGTGCCAGCAGCTTAGATCGTGATACGCAGTATTTT.